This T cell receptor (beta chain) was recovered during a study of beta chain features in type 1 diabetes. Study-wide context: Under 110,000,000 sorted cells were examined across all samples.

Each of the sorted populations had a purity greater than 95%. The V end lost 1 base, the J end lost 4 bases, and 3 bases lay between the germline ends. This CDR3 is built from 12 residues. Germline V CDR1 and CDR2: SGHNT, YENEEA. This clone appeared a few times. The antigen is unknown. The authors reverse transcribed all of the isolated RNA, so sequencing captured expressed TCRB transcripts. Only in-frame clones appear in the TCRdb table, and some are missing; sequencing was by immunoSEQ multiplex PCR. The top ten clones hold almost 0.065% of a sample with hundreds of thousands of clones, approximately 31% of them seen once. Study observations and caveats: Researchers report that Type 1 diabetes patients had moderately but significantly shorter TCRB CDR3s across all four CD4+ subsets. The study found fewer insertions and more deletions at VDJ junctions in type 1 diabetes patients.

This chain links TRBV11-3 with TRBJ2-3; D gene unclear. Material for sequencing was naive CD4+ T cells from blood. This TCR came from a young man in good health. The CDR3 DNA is TGTGCCAGCAGCTTAGCGGCAGATACGCAGTATTTT. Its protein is CASSLAADTQYF.